These 30 T cell receptor beta chains were sequenced from one sample in a study of cytomegalovirus exposure and HLA in healthy donors (TCRdb year 2017). Library generation was performed with the immunoSEQ multiplex PCR assay. The multiplex PCR relied on a mix of 60 forward primers for TCR Vbeta segments and 13 reverse primers for TCR Jbeta segments. TCRdb took over this immuneACCESS table, retaining in-frame rearrangements with V and J assigned. Such tables are incomplete; in checked studies, under half of the missing clones stem from an unresolved V gene, and the remainder is unexplained. Counted in this sample were around 170,000 clones; more than 65% of them appeared once. The ten largest clones capture around 1.3% of the sample. The sequenced sample consisted of PBMCs. These receptors originate from a man aged 50 or older in good health and CMV-seropositive.

CDR3 sequence: CASSLRPGGLSYEQYF. For the CDR3, the DNA is TGTGCCAGCAGCTTGAGGCCGGGAGGTTTATCCTACGAGCAGTACTTC. The chain is built from TRBV11-2 and TRBJ2-7; 7 bases map to TRBD2. This CDR3 is built from 16 residues. Germline values: CDR1 SGHAT, CDR2 FQNNGV. V dropped 3 bases and J dropped 1; count of bases not matched to a gene: 9.

V gene TRBV9 combines with J gene TRBJ1-2; no clear D. Germline values: CDR1 SGDLS, CDR2 YYNGEE. V lost 0 bases and J 4 bases, leaving 22 bases between the germline ends. CDR3 length: 18 residues. CDR3 amino acids: CASSVAHSLAYGGYGYTF. The CDR3 DNA reads TGTGCCAGCAGCGTAGCCCACTCACTAGCCTATGGCGGCTATGGCTACACCTTC.

A word on this clone: Other DNA sequences in the same sample also yield this CDR3. V gene TRBV5-6 combines with J gene TRBJ1-1; TRBD1 is a possible D gene (6 bases). The CDR3 covers 13 residues. Between the trimmed V and J ends, which lost 2 bases and 4 bases, there was a span of 9 bases. Germline values: CDR1 SGHDT, CDR2 YYEEEE. For the CDR3, the DNA is TGTGCCAGCAGCTTACGAGGGGGCACTGAAGCTTTCTTT. Translated: CASSLRGGTEAFF.

The chain employs TRBV28 and TRBJ2-2; D is perhaps TRBD2 (7 bases). Per germline, CDR1 MDHEN and CDR2 SYDVKM. The V end lost 5 bases, the J end lost 0 bases, and 16 bases lay between the germline ends. The CDR3 has 17 amino acids. The CDR3 nucleotides read TGTGCCAGCAGTCCTAGGGGGGGGCACTCGAACACCGGGGAGCTGTTTTTT. Its protein is CASSPRGGHSNTGELFF.

The V call is TRBV7-2, the J call TRBJ2-7; TRBD1 is a possible D gene (6 bases). V lost 3 bases, J lost 0 bases, and 12 bases lay in between. Per the germline V gene, CDR1 is SGHTA and CDR2 is FQGNSA. CDR3 size: 15 residues. The CDR3 DNA is TGTGCCAGCAGCTTCCGTTCGACAGGCTCCTACGAGCAGTACTTC. The encoded protein is CASSFRSTGSYEQYF.

The J gene is TRBJ1-2, the V gene TRBV19; no reliable D call. The germline V and J ends were trimmed by 7 bases and 6 bases, with 21 bases remaining between them. CDR1 is LNHDA and CDR2 is SQIVND in the germline V gene (reference sequence). This CDR3 is 15 amino acids long. Here the CDR3 DNA reads TGTGCCAGTACCCACGGGTCCGACGGAGAGGATGGCTACACCTTC. It encodes CASTHGSDGEDGYTF.

The CDR3 DNA follows: TGTGCCAGCAGCCAATCTCGGAGCACAGATACGCAGTATTTT. This codes for CASSQSRSTDTQYF. V is TRBV5-5 and J is TRBJ2-3; D call uncertain. Looked up from germline, CDR1 is SGHKS and CDR2 is YYEKEE (reference sequence). This CDR3 region has 14 residues. V was pared by 4 bases and J by 0 bases, with 9 bases between.

The chain combines TRBV6-5 with TRBJ1-2; 10 bases are shared with TRBD1. The CDR3 covers 15 residues. From germline, CDR1 is MNHEY and CDR2 SVGAGI. V was clipped by 2 bases and J by 4 bases; unmatched bases: 4. DNA for the CDR3: TGTGCCAGCAGTTACGAAGGACAGGGGGGCTATGGCTACACCTTC. It encodes CASSYEGQGGYGYTF.

The gene calls are TRBV4-2 and TRBJ2-5; 10 nucleotides match TRBD1. Trimming at V came to 1 base and at J to 4 bases, leaving 3 bases not matched to a gene. The V gene's germline CDR1 is LGHNA and CDR2 YNFKEQ. The CDR3 spans 15 residues. The CDR3 region has the DNA TGTGCCAGCAGCCAAGCTGGACAGGGGGGAGAGACCCAGTACTTC. Its protein product is CASSQAGQGGETQYF.

V gene TRBV30 combines with J gene TRBJ2-7; 8 bases align to TRBD2. This CDR3 comprises 13 residues. V lost 5 bases to trimming and J lost 6 bases; unmatched junction nucleotides: 9. Germline CDR1 is GTSNPN and CDR2 is SVGIG (reference sequence). CDR3 nucleotides: TGTGCCTGGGACGGGGGGGTTATCGGCGAGCAGTACTTC. This sequence encodes CAWDGGVIGEQYF.

In the case of this clone: Different DNA sequences within this sample yield the same CDR3. The chain carries TRBV7-2 and TRBJ2-7; no definite D call. The length of the CDR3 is 13 residues. V dropped 1 base and J dropped 1 base, with 5 bases sitting between them. Germline V lookup: CDR1 SGHTA, CDR2 FQGNSA. The CDR3 is CASSLGRSYEQYF. In nucleotides, the CDR3 is TGTGCCAGCAGCTTAGGGAGATCCTACGAGCAGTACTTC.

J is TRBJ1-5 and V is TRBV2, with D possibly matching TRBD1 (6 bases). The length of the CDR3 is 14 residues. Germline lookup yields CDR1 SNHLY and CDR2 FYNNEI. V lost 6 bases and J lost 6, with 15 bases in between. The CDR3 reads CASSGTDRSQPQHF. CDR3 sequence (DNA): TGTGCCAGCAGCGGTACCGACAGGTCTCAGCCCCAGCATTTT.

The CDR3 region has the DNA TGCGCCAGCAGCCTTTACTCCGGGACAGGGGGCCCCTCGGATACGCAGTATTTT. As protein: CASSLYSGTGGPSDTQYF. This sequence joins TRBV4-1 and TRBJ2-3; 12 nucleotides match TRBD1. Germline V gene sequence: CDR1 MGHRA, CDR2 YSYEKL. With V trimmed by 4 bases and J by 6 bases, 14 bases remained unmatched. CDR3 length: 18 amino acids.

V is TRBV27 and J is TRBJ1-1, with 8 nucleotides matching TRBD1. The CDR3 covers 17 residues. Germline V lookup: CDR1 MNHEY, CDR2 SMNVEV (reference sequence). V shed 0 bases and J 1 base; nucleotides not matched to a gene: 7. As DNA, the CDR3 is TGTGCCAGCAGTTTATCGACAGGGGTAAGAGGGAACACTGAAGCTTTCTTT. It codes for CASSLSTGVRGNTEAFF.

V is TRBV5-1 and J is TRBJ1-1, with a weak D call TRBD1 (6 bases). Germline loops: CDR1 SGHRS, CDR2 YFSETQ. CDR3 length: 13 amino acids. With 8 bases removed from V and 4 bases from J, the gap between germline ends came to 15 bases. CDR3 sequence: CASSGGLGTEAFF. For the CDR3, the DNA is TGCGCCAGTTCCGGGGGGCTGGGCACTGAAGCTTTCTTT.

This clone was seen only once. The chain carries TRBV5-1 and TRBJ2-1; D uncertain. V was trimmed by 2 bases and J by 8 bases, leaving 11 bases between them. Germline CDR1 SGHRS, CDR2 YFSETQ. The CDR3 is made up of 13 amino acids. The CDR3 DNA is TGCGCCAGCAGCTTAATTACTACCGATGAGCAGTTCTTC. This codes for CASSLITTDEQFF.

The chain couples TRBV30 to TRBJ2-4, with TRBD2 matching 7 bases. Germline V gene lookup returns CDR1 GTSNPN and CDR2 SVGIG (reference sequence). This CDR3 is 11 amino acids long. The junction had 0 bases not matched to a gene; V was cut back by 2 bases and J by 8 bases. In DNA form, the CDR3 reads TGTGCCTGGAGTCGGGGGGACATTCAGTACTTC. It translates to CAWSRGDIQYF. The full variable domain, completed using reference TRBV30 and TRBJ2-4, is SQTIHQWPATLVQPVGSPLSLECTVEGTSNPNLYWYRQAAGRGLQLLFYSVGIGQISSEVPQNLSASRPQDRQFILSSKKLLLSDSGFYLCAWSRGDIQYFGAGTRLSVL.

The chain combines TRBV6-4 with TRBJ2-1; 8 bases fit TRBD1. The CDR3 is made up of 14 amino acids. The trim removed 3 bases at V and 5 bases at J, leaving 3 bases unmatched. CDR1 and CDR2 (germline): MRHNA, SNTAGT. CDR3 amino acids: CASSEDRENNEQFF. The CDR3, as DNA: TGTGCCAGCAGTGAGGACAGGGAAAACAATGAGCAGTTCTTC.

The genes are TRBV29-1 and TRBJ2-1; D is unclear. The CDR3 has 14 residues. CDR1 and CDR2 from the germline V gene are SQVTM and ANQGSEA. Trimming removed 5 bases at V and 0 bases at J, with 11 bases between. CDR3 DNA sequence: TGCAGCGTTCAAGGCGGAGCCTCCTACAATGAGCAGTTCTTC. Protein: CSVQGGASYNEQFF.

The genes are TRBV9 and TRBJ1-2; possible D gene TRBD1, 5 bases. Germline V gives CDR1 SGDLS, CDR2 YYNGEE. The CDR3 contains 14 residues. With 4 bases removed from V and 4 bases from J, the gap between germline ends came to 14 bases. The CDR3 coding sequence is TGTGCCAGCAGCCCGCGACAGAGCTCCTATGGCTACACCTTC. Its translation is CASSPRQSSYGYTF.

This chain connects TRBV4-2 to TRBJ2-3; 7 nucleotides align to TRBD2. Per the germline V gene, CDR1 is LGHNA and CDR2 is YNFKEQ. The trim removed 4 bases at V and 1 base at J, leaving 17 bases unmatched. There are 19 residues in the CDR3. CDR3 coding DNA: TGTGCCAGCAGCCGCGGGGTCGGGCGGGGGATGAAAGGCACAGATACGCAGTATTTT. Translation: CASSRGVGRGMKGTDTQYF.

The chain uses TRBV2 and TRBJ2-1; TRBD2 matches at 11 bases. The CDR3 sequence is 16 residues long. V was pared by 3 bases and J by 4 bases, with 5 bases of the junction left unmatched. CDR1 SNHLY and CDR2 FYNNEI come from the germline V gene. DNA for the CDR3: TGTGCCAGCAGTGAGTTAGCGGGGGGGCTTTACAATGAGCAGTTCTTC. It is translated as CASSELAGGLYNEQFF.

The V gene is TRBV4-1, the J gene TRBJ2-2; 9 nucleotides match TRBD1. V trimming: 4 bases; J trimming: 6 bases; junction bases outside the gene matches: 9. The germline CDR1 and CDR2 sequences are MGHRA and YSYEKL. The CDR3 loop spans 16 amino acids. CDR3 in DNA: TGCGCCAGCAGCCGAGTGACAGGGGGTCTGGCCGGGGAGCTGTTTTTT. Amino acids: CASSRVTGGLAGELFF.

V gene TRBV5-1 combines with J gene TRBJ1-5, with 7 bases aligning to TRBD1. This CDR3 spans 15 amino acids. Trimming took 3 bases from V and 3 from J; bases not matched to a gene: 6. Germline values: CDR1 SGHRS, CDR2 YFSETQ. This chain's CDR3 is CASSSRTGHNQPQHF. CDR3 in DNA: TGCGCCAGCAGCTCGCGGACAGGACACAATCAGCCCCAGCATTTT.

The chain joins TRBV19 to TRBJ1-5; 11 bases line up with TRBD1. This CDR3 is 16 amino acids long. V trimming: 4 bases; J trimming: 7 bases; junction bases outside the gene matches: 9. Per the germline V gene, CDR1 is LNHDA and CDR2 is SQIVND (reference sequence). The DNA of the CDR3 is TGTGCCAGTAGTAGTGGACAGGGGGCCCCGGGGCAGCCCCAGCATTTT. Its translation: CASSSGQGAPGQPQHF.

The rearrangement links TRBV19 to TRBJ2-5, with D perhaps matching TRBD1 (6 bases). This CDR3 has 13 residues. Deletions cut 4 bases from V and 4 bases from J, with 10 bases between. Germline V gene sequence: CDR1 LNHDA, CDR2 SQIVND (reference sequence). The CDR3 DNA sequence: TGTGCCAGTAGTAATACAGGGAGAGAGACCCAGTACTTC. This encodes CASSNTGRETQYF.

This chain connects TRBV10-3 to TRBJ1-4, with D maybe TRBD1 (6 bases). The CDR3 runs to 14 residues. Trimming took 4 bases from V and 8 from J, leaving 14 bases between them. Germline CDR1 reads ENHRY; CDR2 reads SYGVKD. CDR3: CAISADLGGEKLFF. In DNA, the CDR3 is TGTGCCATCAGTGCAGACCTAGGGGGAGAAAAACTGTTTTTT.

In the case of this clone: Compared with germline, one end of the junction differs, possibly owing to a read error. This rearrangement joins TRBV7-6 to TRBJ2-5; D call uncertain. Germline values: CDR1 SGHVS, CDR2 FNYEAQ. This CDR3 has 12 residues. CDR3 in DNA: TGTGCCAGCAGTTTAGGAGCAGAGACCCAGTACTTC. This translates into CASSLGAETQYF.

The chain links TRBV6-4 to TRBJ1-2; 7 bases match TRBD1. The length of the CDR3 is 14 residues. Per the germline V gene, CDR1 is MRHNA and CDR2 is SNTAGT. V lost 6 bases, J lost 4 bases, and 8 bases stayed unmatched. CDR3 DNA: TGTGCCAGCAGCGGTGAACAGGGGAGCTATGGCTACACCTTC. It specifies CASSGEQGSYGYTF.

This clone was detected a few times. The V gene is TRBV6-1, the J gene TRBJ1-3; TRBD1 might be the D (6 bases). Trimming stripped 9 bases from V and 0 bases from J, with 12 bases between. The CDR3 runs 14 residues. Germline CDR1 and CDR2: MNHNS and SASEGT. CDR3 DNA: TGTGCCAGTTCCGGACAGCTCTCTGGAAACACCATATATTTT. Its protein is CASSGQLSGNTIYF.